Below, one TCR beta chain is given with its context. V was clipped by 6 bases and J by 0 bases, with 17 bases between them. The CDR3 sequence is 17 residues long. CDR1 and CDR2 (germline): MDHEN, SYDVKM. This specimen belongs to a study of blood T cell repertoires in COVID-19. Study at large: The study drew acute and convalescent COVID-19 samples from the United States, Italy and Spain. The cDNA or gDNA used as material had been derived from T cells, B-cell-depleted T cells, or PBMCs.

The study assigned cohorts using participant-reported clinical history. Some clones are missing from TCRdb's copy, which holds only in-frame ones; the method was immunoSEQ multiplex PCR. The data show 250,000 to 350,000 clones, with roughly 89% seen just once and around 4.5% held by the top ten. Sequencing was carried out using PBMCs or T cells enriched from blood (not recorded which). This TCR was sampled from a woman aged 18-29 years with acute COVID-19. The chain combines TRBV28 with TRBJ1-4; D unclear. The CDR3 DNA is TGTGCCAGCAGATCCCTTCTCATCACGGCAACTAATGAAAAACTGTTTTTT. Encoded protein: CASRSLLITATNEKLFF.